The 20 T cell receptor beta chains below all came from one sample that was sequenced in a study of intratumoral heterogeneity in liver cancer. Clones were sequenced by immunoSEQ multiplex PCR, and TCRdb holds only the in-frame ones, with some missing. The profile shows about 6,200 clones, 55% to 75% of them singletons. Multiple geographically separated regions of the hepatocellular carcinoma nodule were sampled separately. This sample comprised tumor tissue, obtained before any cancer treatment. These receptors were taken from a woman in her 70s with hepatocellular carcinoma.

This clone was seen only once. The chain recombines TRBV7-2 with TRBJ2-3; 9 bases line up with TRBD2. The V segment lost 1 base and the J segment 0 bases; nucleotides outside the gene matches: 5. The CDR3 has 17 amino acids. The germline CDR1 and CDR2 sequences are SGHTA and FQGNSA. The CDR3 spells CASSLVVTSGSTDTQYF. In nucleotides, the CDR3 is TGTGCCAGCAGCTTAGTCGTGACTAGCGGTAGCACAGATACGCAGTATTTT.

The genes are TRBV28 and TRBJ2-7; D not certain. Germline values: CDR1 MDHEN, CDR2 SYDVKM. CDR3 length: 12 residues. Trimming left V 4 bases short and J 2 bases short, with 6 bases between. The CDR3 loop is CASSSRTYEQYF. The CDR3 DNA is TGTGCCAGCAGTTCGAGGACCTACGAGCAGTACTTC.

V and J are TRBV6-1 and TRBJ1-1; no clear D. The CDR3 contains 15 residues. The V end lost 1 base, the J end lost 5 bases, and 14 bases lay between the germline ends. Germline V CDR1 and CDR2: MNHNS, SASEGT. The CDR3 DNA reads as TGTGCCAGCAGTGAAGGGTCAACTCGAGGGACTGAAGCTTTCTTT. Translated: CASSEGSTRGTEAFF.

This clone showed up just a few times. The rearrangement joins TRBV27 to TRBJ2-7, with 10 positions matching TRBD1. The CDR3 consists of 13 residues. Trimming took 5 bases from V and 7 from J; bases not matched to a gene: 5. Germline values: CDR1 MNHEY, CDR2 SMNVEV (reference sequence). CDR3 residues: CASSMTGGAEQYF. The CDR3, as DNA: TGTGCCAGCAGTATGACAGGGGGCGCGGAGCAGTACTTC.

V and J are TRBV7-9 and TRBJ2-7; D remains unclear. V gave up 1 base and J gave up 7 bases, with 14 bases separating them. The CDR3 is 14 amino acids. Germline assignment: CDR1 SEHNR and CDR2 FQNEAQ (reference sequence). The CDR3 sequence: CASSLELVFNEQYF. CDR3 coding DNA: TGTGCCAGCAGCTTAGAGCTAGTCTTTAATGAGCAGTACTTC.

There are a few counts of this clone. The rearrangement links TRBV27 to TRBJ1-2; D remains unclear. The CDR3 extends over 12 amino acids. Germline V gene lookup returns CDR1 MNHEY and CDR2 SMNVEV (reference sequence). V lost 3 bases and J 4 bases, leaving 6 bases between the germline ends. The CDR3 protein is CASSFAGYGYTF. The DNA for the CDR3 is TGTGCCAGCAGTTTCGCGGGCTATGGCTACACCTTC.

CDR3 amino acids: CSVASGPGGTDTQYF. In nucleotides, the CDR3 is TGCAGCGTGGCTAGCGGTCCCGGGGGGACAGATACGCAGTATTTT. The genes are TRBV29-1 and TRBJ2-3; the match to TRBD2 covers 7 bases. V was pared by 6 bases and J by 3 bases, with 12 bases of the junction left unmatched. This CDR3 is 15 amino acids long. Looked up from germline, CDR1 is SQVTM and CDR2 is ANQGSEA.

The chain links TRBV2 to TRBJ1-5; possible D gene TRBD1, 6 bases. The V end lost 4 bases, the J end lost 5 bases, and 18 bases lay between the germline ends. This CDR3 region has 16 residues. CDR1 is SNHLY and CDR2 is FYNNEI in the germline V gene. The DNA for the CDR3 is TGTGCCAGCAGTGGGGGGGCCACTGGGGGTGATCAGCCCCAGCATTTT. Translation gives CASSGGATGGDQPQHF.

This clone is judged medium-sized. V is TRBV28 and J is TRBJ1-3; 8 nucleotides agree with TRBD1. Unmatched junction bases numbered 10, after V lost 6 bases and J lost 0 bases. Germline V lookup: CDR1 MDHEN, CDR2 SYDVKM. The CDR3 extends over 17 amino acids. The CDR3: CASSPVDRDPSGNTIYF. CDR3 coding DNA: TGTGCCAGCAGCCCGGTGGACAGGGATCCCTCTGGAAACACCATATATTTT.

V is TRBV21-1 and J is TRBJ2-1; the table names TRBD1, a call not compared with the DNA. TRBV21-1 counts as a pseudogene. The CDR3 is made up of 17 amino acids. The DNA of the CDR3 is TGTGCCAGAACCGGGACAGGCCGGGCCCGCGAATACAATGAGCAGTTCTTC. It codes for CARTGTGRAREYNEQFF.

This clone is medium-sized by share. The chain recombines TRBV28 with TRBJ2-5; perhaps TRBD2 as D (6 bases). Germline V gives CDR1 MDHEN, CDR2 SYDVKM. This CDR3 contains 14 residues. Trimming removed 5 bases at V and 2 bases at J, with 12 bases between. CDR3 sequence: CASSMGDSQETQYF. CDR3 bases: TGTGCCAGCAGTATGGGGGACTCGCAAGAGACCCAGTACTTC.

The CDR3 coding sequence is TGCGCCAGCAGCTTGGTCGCGGGAGAGGTCCCAGATACGCAGTATTTT. It translates to CASSLVAGEVPDTQYF. V is TRBV5-1 and J is TRBJ2-3; TRBD2 matches 7 bases. This CDR3 has 16 residues. V lost 0 bases to trimming and J lost 4 bases; unmatched junction nucleotides: 8. The V gene's germline CDR1 is SGHRS and CDR2 YFSETQ.

The rearrangement uses TRBV28 and TRBJ2-7; D tentatively reads TRBD1 or TRBD2 (5 bases each). Between the trimmed V and J ends, which lost 3 bases and 7 bases, there was a span of 16 bases. Germline lookup yields CDR1 MDHEN and CDR2 SYDVKM. The CDR3 has 14 amino acids. The CDR3 DNA reads as TGTGCCAGCAGTTTGTCGGGACCCGAGAAGGAGCAGTACTTC. Translating gives CASSLSGPEKEQYF.

This chain uses TRBV12-5 with TRBJ1-4; 8 bases align to TRBD1. The CDR3 consists of 13 residues. V gave up 7 bases and J gave up 7 bases; unmatched junction bases: 5. Germline CDR1 LGHNT, CDR2 FRNRAP. CDR3 sequence reads: CASARTGIEKLFF. As DNA, the CDR3 is TGTGCTAGTGCCCGGACAGGGATTGAAAAACTGTTTTTT.

The rearrangement joins TRBV30 to TRBJ1-1; no clear D gene. The V gene lost 1 base and the J gene lost 4 bases, with 10 bases spanning the gap. The CDR3 loop spans 13 amino acids. CDR1 is GTSNPN and CDR2 is SVGIG in the germline V gene (reference sequence). The CDR3 spells CAWSEAGGTEAFF. The CDR3 nucleotides are TGTGCCTGGAGTGAGGCGGGAGGCACTGAAGCTTTCTTT.

The rearrangement joins TRBV7-3 to TRBJ2-1; 13 bases fit TRBD2. The CDR3 sequence is 13 residues long. After removal of 5 bases from V and 10 bases from J, the junction contained 2 bases not matched to a gene. In germline, CDR1 is SGHTA, CDR2 FQGTGA. The CDR3 nucleotides read TGTGCCAGCAGCCCGACTAGCGGGAGGGAGCAGTTCTTC. It translates to CASSPTSGREQFF.

On this clone itself: At one end, the junction sequence differs from germline, possibly due to a read error. The chain has TRBV3-1 (or the pseudogene TRBV3-2) and TRBJ2-2; D gene unclear. The CDR3 is 15 residues long. Germline V gene sequence: CDR1 LGHDT, CDR2 YNNKEL (reference sequence). The CDR3: CANSQGRQNTGELFF. The CDR3 nucleotides read TGTGCCAACAGCCAAGGACGTCAGAACACCGGGGAGCTGTTTTTT.

The V and J genes are TRBV4-1 and TRBJ2-7, with a tentative D call TRBD2 (6 bases). This CDR3 region has 15 residues. In germline, CDR1 is MGHRA, CDR2 YSYEKL. Trimming left V 0 bases short and J 4 bases short, with 13 bases between. This CDR3 reads CASSQDRSSAYEQYF. CDR3 nucleotide sequence: TGCGCCAGCAGCCAAGATCGGTCTAGCGCTTACGAGCAGTACTTC.

This clone was seen only a few times. This sequence joins TRBV29-1 and TRBJ2-3, with TRBD1 as a possible D gene (6 bases). Trimming took 3 bases from V and 2 from J, leaving 12 bases between them. CDR3 length: 14 amino acids. Germline CDR1 and CDR2: SQVTM and ANQGSEA. The CDR3 bases are TGCAGCGTTGATGGCAGGGGTTTCACAGATACGCAGTATTTT. This encodes CSVDGRGFTDTQYF.

This clone was found a few times. The rearrangement uses TRBV30 and TRBJ2-1; TRBD2 agrees at 13 bases. After removal of 2 bases from V and 6 bases from J, the junction contained 10 bases not matched to a gene. Germline V gives CDR1 GTSNPN, CDR2 SVGIG (reference sequence). This CDR3 is 17 amino acids long. CDR3 sequence: CAWSLLAGTSGTNEQFF. The CDR3 DNA is TGTGCCTGGAGTCTACTGGCGGGGACTAGCGGGACCAATGAGCAGTTCTTC.